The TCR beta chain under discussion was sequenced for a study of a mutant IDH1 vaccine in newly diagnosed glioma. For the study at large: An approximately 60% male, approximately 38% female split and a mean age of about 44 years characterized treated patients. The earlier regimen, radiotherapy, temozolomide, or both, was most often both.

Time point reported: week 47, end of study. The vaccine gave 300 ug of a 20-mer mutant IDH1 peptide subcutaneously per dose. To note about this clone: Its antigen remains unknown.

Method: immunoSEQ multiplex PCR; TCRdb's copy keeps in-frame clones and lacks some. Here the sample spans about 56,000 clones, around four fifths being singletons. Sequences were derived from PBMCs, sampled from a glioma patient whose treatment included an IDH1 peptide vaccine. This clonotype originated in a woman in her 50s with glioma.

CDR3 region: CASSLQSDSSYEQYF. CDR3 in DNA: TGTGCCAGCAGCCTACAGTCGGACAGCTCCTACGAGCAGTACTTC. This chain links TRBV4-2 with TRBJ2-7, with D possibly matching TRBD1 (6 bases). The length of the CDR3 is 15 residues. Trimming removed 4 bases from V and 0 bases from J, with 13 bases in between. Germline CDR1 LGHNA, CDR2 YNFKEQ.